Presented here are 10 T cell receptor beta chains from one specimen sequenced in a study of OX40 agonist ivuxolimab in advanced cancers. Profiling relied on immunoSEQ multiplex PCR, and the TCRdb table lists in-frame clones only, not all of them. In the table there are 50,000 to 60,000 clones, roughly 77% of which are singletons. The material sequenced was CD4+ or CD8+ T cells sorted from blood, taken in a trial of the OX40 agonist ivuxolimab. The receptors originated from an adult with an advanced solid tumor such as melanoma, head and neck, liver or kidney cancer.

Regarding this clone: A much larger clone is a single base away; this may be a read error. The V gene is TRBV5-1, the J gene TRBJ1-1, with D possibly TRBD1 on 6 matching bases. V dropped 0 bases and J dropped 8 bases, with 11 bases sitting between them. The CDR3 is 13 amino acids. Germline CDR1 is SGHRS and CDR2 is YFSETQ. The CDR3 sequence is CASSLVRGSEAFF. The CDR3 bases are TGCGCCAGCAGCTTGGTCAGGGGCTCCGAAGCTTTCTTT.

The chain joins TRBV5-4 to TRBJ1-6; 9 nucleotides agree with TRBD1. This CDR3 has 14 amino acids. With V trimmed by 4 bases and J by 7 bases, 3 bases remained unmatched. Germline values: CDR1 SGHNT, CDR2 YYREEE (reference sequence). The CDR3 protein is CASSPGQGNSPLHF. CDR3 DNA: TGTGCCAGCAGCCCGGGACAGGGAAATTCACCCCTCCACTTT.

The CDR3 sequence is CASSLGGLAPDTQYF. The DNA for the CDR3 is TGTGCCAGCAGCTTAGGGGGACTAGCGCCAGATACGCAGTATTTT. The rearrangement uses TRBV7-6 and TRBJ2-3, with 10 bases fitting TRBD2. The CDR3 contains 15 residues. CDR1 is SGHVS, CDR2 FNYEAQ, per germline. V shed 1 base, J shed 4 bases, and the junction held 2 bases outside the gene matches.

The chain combines TRBV27 with TRBJ1-4; 7 bases map to TRBD1. The CDR3 sequence is 15 residues long. V was pared by 4 bases and J by 8 bases, with 10 bases of the junction left unmatched. Germline V gene data show CDR1 as MNHEY and CDR2 as SMNVEV (reference sequence). Written as DNA, the CDR3 is TGTGCCAGCAGTTGGGATTATCAGGGGGGGGAAAAACTGTTTTTT. This gives the protein CASSWDYQGGEKLFF.

The V and J genes are TRBV4-1 and TRBJ2-1; 8 bases are a match to TRBD2. Per the germline V gene, CDR1 is MGHRA and CDR2 is YSYEKL. The J segment lost 4 bases and the V segment lost 0 bases, leaving 8 bases of the junction unmatched. The CDR3 has 17 residues. The CDR3 loop reads CASSQDFGGGLYNEQFF. CDR3 in DNA: TGCGCCAGCAGCCAAGATTTCGGGGGGGGTTTATACAATGAGCAGTTCTTC.

The chain has TRBV18 and TRBJ2-2; the match to TRBD2 covers 9 bases. Germline V gives CDR1 KGHSH, CDR2 LQKENI. J lost 3 bases, V lost 3 bases, and 5 bases had no gene match. This CDR3 is built from 16 residues. CDR3 in DNA: TGTGCCAGCTCACCCAGACTAGCGGTTGACACCGGGGAGCTGTTTTTT. It yields the protein CASSPRLAVDTGELFF.

The chain recombines TRBV6-1 with TRBJ1-1, with no clear D. CDR1 is MNHNS, CDR2 SASEGT, per germline. Between the trimmed V and J ends, which lost 7 bases and 1 base, there was a span of 7 bases. The CDR3 extends over 12 amino acids. The chain's CDR3 is CASTLQNTEAFF. In DNA form, the CDR3 reads TGTGCCAGCACACTACAGAACACTGAAGCTTTCTTT.

The V gene is TRBV9, the J gene TRBJ2-1; 8 positions match TRBD2. With 2 bases clipped from V and 3 bases from J, the junction kept 4 bases outside the gene matches. The CDR3 totals 15 residues. The germline V gene encodes CDR1 SGDLS and CDR2 YYNGEE. The CDR3 DNA sequence: TGTGCCAGCAGCGTGGGTAGCGGGGTCTACAATGAGCAGTTCTTC. Its protein is CASSVGSGVYNEQFF. The full variable domain, with the rest looked up from reference TRBV9 and TRBJ2-1, is DSGVTQTPKHLITATGQRVTLRCSPRSGDLSVYWYQQSLDQGLQFLIQYYNGEERAKGNILERFSAQQFPDLHSELNLSSLELGDSALYFCASSVGSGVYNEQFFGPGTRLTVL.

The J gene is TRBJ1-3, the V gene TRBV28; D ambiguous. V lost 7 bases and J lost 0, with 7 bases in between. Germline V gives CDR1 MDHEN, CDR2 SYDVKM. There are 13 residues in the CDR3. CDR3 bases: TGTGCCAGCAATTCAGACTCTGGAAACACCATATATTTT. It encodes CASNSDSGNTIYF. The full variable domain, in which reference TRBV28 and TRBJ1-3 provide the parts outside the CDR3, is DVKVTQSSRYLVKRTGEKVFLECVQDMDHENMFWYRQDPGLGLRLIYFSYDVKMKEKGDIPEGYSVSREKKERFSLILESASTNQTSMYLCASNSDSGNTIYFGEGSWLTVV.

The chain combines TRBV2 with TRBJ2-1; 10 bases are a match to TRBD2. V was pared by 5 bases and J by 2 bases, with 12 bases of the junction left unmatched. This CDR3 has 18 residues. Per the germline V gene, CDR1 is SNHLY and CDR2 is FYNNEI. The CDR3 coding sequence is TGTGCCAGCAGTTCGGATTTAGGTCTAGCGGGAGCCTACAATGAGCAGTTCTTC. This gives the protein CASSSDLGLAGAYNEQFF.